The 8 T cell receptor beta chains below were found in one sample sequenced in a study of CD8+ T cells in alopecia areata. Investigators isolated RNA and reverse transcribed it into cDNA to act as the sequencing template. Assay: immunoSEQ multiplex PCR; the TCRdb copy retains only in-frame clones and omits some. The repertoire holds 110,000 to 150,000 clones, with less than 70% as singletons. The treatment is: oral pan-JAK inhibitor, 5-10 mg twice daily. The source was CD8+ T cells sorted from blood, collected at week 4, from a patient treated with tofacitinib. The receptors derive from a human donor with alopecia areata.

This chain uses TRBV15 with TRBJ1-2; the match to TRBD1 covers 11 bases. After removal of 5 bases from V and 5 bases from J, the junction contained 1 base not matched to a gene. Germline CDR1 is LNHNV and CDR2 is YYDKDF (reference sequence). CDR3 length equals 13 residues. CDR3 nucleotide sequence: TGTGCCACCAGCGGGGACAGGGGGTATGGCTACACCTTC. Protein product: CATSGDRGYGYTF. Filled out from reference TRBV15 and TRBJ1-2, the complete variable domain reads DAMVIQNPRYQVTQFGKPVTLSCSQTLNHNVMYWYQQKSSQAPKLLFHYYDKDFNNEADTPDNFQSRRPNTSFCFLDIRSPGLGDTAMYLCATSGDRGYGYTFGSGTRLTVV.

The rearrangement uses TRBV4-1 and TRBJ2-1, with unresolved D. The V end was cut by 0 bases, the J end by 4 bases, with 16 bases between. Germline V CDR1 and CDR2: MGHRA, YSYEKL. There are 17 residues in the CDR3. The CDR3 DNA sequence: TGCGCCAGCAGCCAAGATGAGGCGGCAGGTACTTACAATGAGCAGTTCTTC. Its translation: CASSQDEAAGTYNEQFF.

The chain is built from TRBV9 and TRBJ2-7; D gene ambiguous. CDR1 is SGDLS, CDR2 YYNGEE, per germline. There are 12 residues in the CDR3. V lost 3 bases, J lost 2 bases, and 6 bases lay in between. DNA of the CDR3: TGTGCCAGCAGCGCTCAGGCCTACGAGCAGTACTTC. Amino acids: CASSAQAYEQYF.

CDR3 amino acids: CSVYREDGYTF. CDR3 nucleotide sequence: TGCAGCGTCTACAGAGAGGATGGCTACACCTTC. The chain links TRBV29-1 to TRBJ1-2; unclear D gene. Germline CDR1 reads SQVTM; CDR2 reads ANQGSEA. Trimming removed 6 bases from V and 6 bases from J, with 11 bases in between. The CDR3 is 11 residues long.

In this sample, this clone is medium-sized. This rearrangement joins TRBV5-1 to TRBJ2-3; D is uncertain. This CDR3 has 15 residues. V lost 0 bases to trimming and J lost 4 bases, with 12 bases between them. Germline CDR1 reads SGHRS; CDR2 reads YFSETQ. The DNA of the CDR3 is TGCGCCAGCAGCTTGGAGTCCGGCTCGCCAGATACGCAGTATTTT. It specifies CASSLESGSPDTQYF.

The rearrangement links TRBV7-8 to TRBJ2-2; D is possibly TRBD1 or TRBD2 (5 bases each). V was shortened by 5 bases and J by 6 bases, with 7 bases between the two germline ends. This CDR3 contains 12 residues. Germline CDR1 and CDR2: SGHVS and FQNEAQ. The CDR3 coding sequence is TGTGCCAGCAGCCTGGGGGCCGGGGAGCTGTTTTTT. It is translated as CASSLGAGELFF.

The chain couples TRBV6-5 to TRBJ1-5; 7 nucleotides match TRBD1. CDR1 MNHEY and CDR2 SVGAGI come from the germline V gene. The CDR3 contains 15 residues. The J segment lost 3 bases and the V segment lost 10 bases, leaving 12 bases of the junction unmatched. CDR3 region: CATRMDRLNNQPQHF. CDR3 DNA sequence: TGTGCCACCCGAATGGACAGGCTCAACAATCAGCCCCAGCATTTT.

The chain carries TRBV7-9 and TRBJ2-7; 7 positions agree with TRBD1. J gave up 5 bases and V 6 bases, and 4 bases lay outside the gene matches. The CDR3 is 12 amino acids. Germline V gene lookup returns CDR1 SEHNR and CDR2 FQNEAQ (reference sequence). CDR3 amino acids: CASSPTGDEQYF. Here the CDR3 DNA reads TGTGCCAGCAGTCCTACAGGGGACGAGCAGTACTTC.